The present entry profiles one T cell receptor beta chain with its context. The antigen this receptor binds is unknown. No base quality values were provided; no much bigger clone lies one nucleotide off. The data stem from a study of T cell repertoires in cytomegalovirus infection (dated by TCRdb to between 2019 and 2020). In terms of the full investigation: The peptide stimulations were aimed at well-studied HLA-B-restricted epitopes as well as recently identified HLA-C-restricted CMV epitopes, whose presentation resists viral immunomodulation. Because public TCR beta signatures pointed to carriage of CMV infection together with the matching HLA type, the HLA type of each donor mattered for the analysis. Results the study describes overall, beyond this receptor: In both this cohort and an independent cohort of some 350 donors, the cumulative frequency of public TCR beta family members distinguished carriers of CMV infection plus the relevant HLA type. In the ex vivo response, HLA-C-restricted CMV-specific TCR beta clonotypes were dominant, and in two of eight donors the single most frequent clonotype came from this HLA-C-restricted group.

Sequenced on an Illumina HiSeq 1500. Clones were called with MiXCR by TCRdb after fastp trimmed the public reads at Q25, and only in-frame beta chains were retained. When rows share a CDR3 protein, they turn into one entry using the most common DNA and genes. This sample is represented by 110,000 or so distinct CDR3 sequences; over 25% of them were singletons. The ten most abundant clones make up roughly 40% of the sample. The CDR3 runs 18 residues from the cysteine to the phenylalanine. Just the 54-base CDR3 DNA is kept, in frame starting at base 1. CDR1 and CDR2, per the germline V gene, are SGHTA and FQGNSA. V and J are truncated by 4 bases and 5 bases respectively, leaving an intervening sequence of 26 bases. The treatment or condition tag for this specimen amounts to: in vitro stimulation with specific CMV peptide epitopes to enrich CMV-specific T cells.

The sample was CD8+ T cells from cultured PBMCs, taken from culture after CMV antigen stimulation. This sequence uses TRBV7-2 and TRBJ2-5; no confident D gene assignment can be made. The receptor's source is a human donor in good health (CMV status not recorded). Some clones in this sample may be carry-over from other donors' samples. The sequenced DNA is TGTGCCAGCAGCTCCCTCCCCATCCAAACCCCGTACCGGGAGACCCAGTACTTC. This gives the protein CASSSLPIQTPYRETQYF.